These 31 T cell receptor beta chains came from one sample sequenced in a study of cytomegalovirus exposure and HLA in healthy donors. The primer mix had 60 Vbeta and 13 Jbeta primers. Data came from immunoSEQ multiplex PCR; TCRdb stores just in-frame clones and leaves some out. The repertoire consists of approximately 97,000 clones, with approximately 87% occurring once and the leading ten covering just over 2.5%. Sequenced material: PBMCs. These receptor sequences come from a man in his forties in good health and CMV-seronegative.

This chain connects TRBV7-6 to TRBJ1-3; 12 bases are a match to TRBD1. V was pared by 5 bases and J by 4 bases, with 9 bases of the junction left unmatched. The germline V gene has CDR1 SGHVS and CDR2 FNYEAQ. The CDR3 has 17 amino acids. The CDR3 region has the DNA TGTGCCAGCAGCGGGTGGGACAGGGGGCAAACCGGAAACACCATATATTTT. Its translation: CASSGWDRGQTGNTIYF.

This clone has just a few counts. As DNA, the CDR3 is TGTGCCAGCAGCTTAGTCCAGGGGGCAGGGGTCACTGAAGCTTTCTTT. Encoded protein: CASSLVQGAGVTEAFF. V is TRBV7-2 and J is TRBJ1-1; 8 positions match TRBD1. V dropped 1 base and J dropped 4; count of bases not matched to a gene: 8. Germline-derived CDR1 and CDR2 are SGHTA and FQGNSA. The CDR3 has 16 residues.

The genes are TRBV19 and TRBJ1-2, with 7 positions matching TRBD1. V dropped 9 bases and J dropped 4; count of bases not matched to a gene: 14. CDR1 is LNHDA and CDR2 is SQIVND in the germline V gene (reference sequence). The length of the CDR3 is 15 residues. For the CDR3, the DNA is TGTGCCAGCCGGCTTGCGACAGGGTCTGGCTATGGCTACACCTTC. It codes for CASRLATGSGYGYTF.

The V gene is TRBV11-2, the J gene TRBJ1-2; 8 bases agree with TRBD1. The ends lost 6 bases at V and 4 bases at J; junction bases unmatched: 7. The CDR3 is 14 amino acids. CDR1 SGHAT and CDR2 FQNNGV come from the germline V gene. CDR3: CASSRQGAGYGYTF. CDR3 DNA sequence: TGTGCCAGCAGTCGGCAGGGGGCGGGCTATGGCTACACCTTC.

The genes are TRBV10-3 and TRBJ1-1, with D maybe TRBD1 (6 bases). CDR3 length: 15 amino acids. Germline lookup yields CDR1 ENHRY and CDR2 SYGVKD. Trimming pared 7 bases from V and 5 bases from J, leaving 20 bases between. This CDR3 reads CAITRSGGAGTEAFF. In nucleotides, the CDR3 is TGTGCCATCACCAGATCGGGGGGGGCAGGTACTGAAGCTTTCTTT.

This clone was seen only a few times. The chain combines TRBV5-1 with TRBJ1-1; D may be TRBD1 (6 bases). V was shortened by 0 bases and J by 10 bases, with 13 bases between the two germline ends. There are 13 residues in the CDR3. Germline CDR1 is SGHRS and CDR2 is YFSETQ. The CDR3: CASSLDRVGGAFF. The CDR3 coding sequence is TGCGCCAGCAGCTTGGACAGGGTCGGTGGAGCTTTCTTT.

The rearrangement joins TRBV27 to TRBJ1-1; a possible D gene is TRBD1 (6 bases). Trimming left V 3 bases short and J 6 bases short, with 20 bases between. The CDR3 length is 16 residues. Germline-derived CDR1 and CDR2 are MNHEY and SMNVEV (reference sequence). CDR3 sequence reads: CASSLSPAGAMPEAFF. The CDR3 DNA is TGTGCCAGCAGTTTGAGCCCAGCAGGGGCGATGCCTGAAGCTTTCTTT.

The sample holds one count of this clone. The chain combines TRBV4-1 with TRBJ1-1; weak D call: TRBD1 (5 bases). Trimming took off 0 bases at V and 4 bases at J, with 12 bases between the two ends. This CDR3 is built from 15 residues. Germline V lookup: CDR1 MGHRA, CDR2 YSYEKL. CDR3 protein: CASSQDWGLGTEAFF. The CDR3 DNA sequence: TGCGCCAGCAGCCAAGATTGGGGCTTGGGCACTGAAGCTTTCTTT.

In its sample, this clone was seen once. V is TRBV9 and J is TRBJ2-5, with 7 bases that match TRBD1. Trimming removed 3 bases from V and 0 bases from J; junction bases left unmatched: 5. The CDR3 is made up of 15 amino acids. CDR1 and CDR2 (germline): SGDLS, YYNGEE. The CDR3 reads CASSAGQAHQETQYF. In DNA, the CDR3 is TGTGCCAGCAGCGCCGGACAGGCCCACCAAGAGACCCAGTACTTC.

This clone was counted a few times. The chain's CDR3 is CASSRAVRSGNTIYF. Here the CDR3 DNA reads TGTGCCAGCAGCCGTGCAGTTCGCTCTGGAAACACCATATATTTT. V gene TRBV7-2 combines with J gene TRBJ1-3; D remains ambiguous. This CDR3 spans 15 amino acids. Germline V gene lookup returns CDR1 SGHTA and CDR2 FQGNSA. Trimming took off 5 bases at V and 0 bases at J, with 11 bases between the two ends. The variable domain in full, completed from reference TRBV7-2 and TRBJ1-3, reads GAGVSQSPSNKVTEKGKDVELRCDPISGHTALYWYRQSLGQGLEFLIYFQGNSAPDKSGLPSDRFSAERTGGSVSTLTIQRTQQEDSAVYLCASSRAVRSGNTIYFGEGSWLTVV.

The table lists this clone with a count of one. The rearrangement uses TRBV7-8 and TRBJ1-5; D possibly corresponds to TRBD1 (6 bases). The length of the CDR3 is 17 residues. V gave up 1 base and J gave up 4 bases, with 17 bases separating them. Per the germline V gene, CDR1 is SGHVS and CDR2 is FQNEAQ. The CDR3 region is CASSLVSGVTINQPQHF. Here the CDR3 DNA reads TGTGCCAGCAGCTTAGTTTCAGGGGTCACAATAAATCAGCCCCAGCATTTT.

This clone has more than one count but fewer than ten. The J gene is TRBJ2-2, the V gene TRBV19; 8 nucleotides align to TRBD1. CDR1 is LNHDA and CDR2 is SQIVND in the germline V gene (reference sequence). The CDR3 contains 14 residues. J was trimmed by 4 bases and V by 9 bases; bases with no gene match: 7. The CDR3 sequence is CASCTQGATGELFF. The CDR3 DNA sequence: TGTGCCAGCTGTACGCAGGGGGCCACCGGGGAGCTGTTTTTT.

The CDR3 sequence: CASRTGKWTDTQYF. The CDR3 DNA sequence: TGTGCCAGCAGGACAGGGAAGTGGACAGATACGCAGTATTTT. This chain uses TRBV6-5 with TRBJ2-3, with 7 bases that match TRBD1. CDR3 size: 14 residues. Germline CDR1 and CDR2: MNHEY and SVGAGI. V lost 6 bases, J lost 3 bases, and 6 bases stayed unmatched.

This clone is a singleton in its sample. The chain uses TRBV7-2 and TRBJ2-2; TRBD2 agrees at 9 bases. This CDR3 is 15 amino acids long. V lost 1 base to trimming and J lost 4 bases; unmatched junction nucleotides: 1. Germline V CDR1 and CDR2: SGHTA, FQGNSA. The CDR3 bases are TGTGCCAGCAGCTTAGGAGCGGGGGGCACCGGGGAGCTGTTTTTT. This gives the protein CASSLGAGGTGELFF. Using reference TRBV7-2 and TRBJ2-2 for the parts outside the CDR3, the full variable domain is GAGVSQSPSNKVTEKGKDVELRCDPISGHTALYWYRQSLGQGLEFLIYFQGNSAPDKSGLPSDRFSAERTGGSVSTLTIQRTQQEDSAVYLCASSLGAGGTGELFFGEGSRLTVL.

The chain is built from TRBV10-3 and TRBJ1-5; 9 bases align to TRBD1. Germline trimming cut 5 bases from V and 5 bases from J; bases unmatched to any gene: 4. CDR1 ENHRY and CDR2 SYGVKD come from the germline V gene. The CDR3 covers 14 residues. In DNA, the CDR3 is TGTGCCATCAGTCGGGACAGGGACGATCAGCCCCAGCATTTT. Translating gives CAISRDRDDQPQHF.

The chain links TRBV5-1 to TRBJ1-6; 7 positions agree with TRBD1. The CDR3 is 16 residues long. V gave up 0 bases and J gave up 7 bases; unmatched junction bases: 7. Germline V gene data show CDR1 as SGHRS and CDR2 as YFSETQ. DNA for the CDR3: TGCGCCAGCAGCTTGGGACAGGGAGCGGACAATTCACCCCTCCACTTT. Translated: CASSLGQGADNSPLHF.

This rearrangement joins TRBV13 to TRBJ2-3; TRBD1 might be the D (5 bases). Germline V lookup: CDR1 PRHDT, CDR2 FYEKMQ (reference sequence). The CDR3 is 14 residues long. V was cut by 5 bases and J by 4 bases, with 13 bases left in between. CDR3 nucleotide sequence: TGTGCCAGCAGCCAGGACACGGCCGCAGATACGCAGTATTTT. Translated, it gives CASSQDTAADTQYF.

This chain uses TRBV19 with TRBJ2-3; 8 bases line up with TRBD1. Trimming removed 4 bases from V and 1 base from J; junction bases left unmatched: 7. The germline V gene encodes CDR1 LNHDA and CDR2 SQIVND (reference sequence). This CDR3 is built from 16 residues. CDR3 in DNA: TGTGCCAGTAGTAAACCGGGACAGGCGGGCACAGATACGCAGTATTTT. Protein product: CASSKPGQAGTDTQYF.

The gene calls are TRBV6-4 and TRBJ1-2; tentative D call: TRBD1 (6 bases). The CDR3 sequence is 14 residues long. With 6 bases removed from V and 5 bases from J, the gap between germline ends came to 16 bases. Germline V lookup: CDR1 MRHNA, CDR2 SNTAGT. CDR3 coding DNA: TGTGCCAGCAGCGCTTCAGGGGCCAGTTATGGCTACACCTTC. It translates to CASSASGASYGYTF.

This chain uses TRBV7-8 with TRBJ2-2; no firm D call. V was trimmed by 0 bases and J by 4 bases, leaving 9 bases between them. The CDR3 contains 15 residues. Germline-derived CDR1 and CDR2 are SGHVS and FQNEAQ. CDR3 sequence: CASSLAGLGTGELFF. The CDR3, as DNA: TGTGCCAGCAGCTTAGCCGGGTTGGGCACCGGGGAGCTGTTTTTT.

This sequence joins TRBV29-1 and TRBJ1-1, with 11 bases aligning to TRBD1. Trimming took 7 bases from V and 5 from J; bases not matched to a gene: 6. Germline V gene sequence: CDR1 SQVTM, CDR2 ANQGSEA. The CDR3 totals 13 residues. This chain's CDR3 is CSAMGQGGTEAFF. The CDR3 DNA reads TGCAGCGCCATGGGACAGGGGGGAACTGAAGCTTTCTTT.

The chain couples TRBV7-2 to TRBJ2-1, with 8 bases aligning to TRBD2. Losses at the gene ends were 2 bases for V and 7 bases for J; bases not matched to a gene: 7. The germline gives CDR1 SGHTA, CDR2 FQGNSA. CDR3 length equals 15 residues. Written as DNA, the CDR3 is TGTGCCAGCAGCTTAAACGGGGGGGGAGGGAATGAGCAGTTCTTC. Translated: CASSLNGGGGNEQFF.

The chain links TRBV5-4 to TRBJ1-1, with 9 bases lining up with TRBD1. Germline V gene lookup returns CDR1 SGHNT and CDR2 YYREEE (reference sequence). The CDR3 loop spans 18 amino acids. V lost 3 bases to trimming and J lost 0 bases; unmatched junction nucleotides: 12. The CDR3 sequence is CASSSPGQGSTMNTEAFF. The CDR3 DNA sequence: TGTGCCAGCAGCTCACCGGGACAGGGAAGTACAATGAACACTGAAGCTTTCTTT. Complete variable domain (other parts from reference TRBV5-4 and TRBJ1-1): ETGVTQSPTHLIKTRGQQVTLRCSSQSGHNTVSWYQQALGQGPQFIFQYYREEENGRGNFPPRFSGLQFPNYSSELNVNALELDDSALYLCASSSPGQGSTMNTEAFFGQGTRLTVV.

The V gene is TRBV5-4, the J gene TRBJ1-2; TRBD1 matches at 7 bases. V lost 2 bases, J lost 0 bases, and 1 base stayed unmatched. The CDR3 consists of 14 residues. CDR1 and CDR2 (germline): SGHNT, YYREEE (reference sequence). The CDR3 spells CASSLQGTNYGYTF. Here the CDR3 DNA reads TGTGCCAGCAGCTTACAGGGGACTAACTATGGCTACACCTTC.

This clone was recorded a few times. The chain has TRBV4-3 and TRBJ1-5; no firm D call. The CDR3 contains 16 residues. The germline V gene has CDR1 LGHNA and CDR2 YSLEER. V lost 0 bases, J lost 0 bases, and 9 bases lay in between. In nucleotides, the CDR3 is TGCGCCAGCAGCCAAGAACCAGGAAATAGCAATCAGCCCCAGCATTTT. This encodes CASSQEPGNSNQPQHF.

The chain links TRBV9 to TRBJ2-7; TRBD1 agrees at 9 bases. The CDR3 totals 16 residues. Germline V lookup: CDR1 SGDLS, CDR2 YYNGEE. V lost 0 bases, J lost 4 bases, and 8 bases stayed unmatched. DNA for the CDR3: TGTGCCAGCAGCGTAGCTGGGGGACAGGGTTTTTACGAGCAGTACTTC. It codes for CASSVAGGQGFYEQYF. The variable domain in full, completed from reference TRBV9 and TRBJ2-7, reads DSGVTQTPKHLITATGQRVTLRCSPRSGDLSVYWYQQSLDQGLQFLIQYYNGEERAKGNILERFSAQQFPDLHSELNLSSLELGDSALYFCASSVAGGQGFYEQYFGPGTRLTVT.

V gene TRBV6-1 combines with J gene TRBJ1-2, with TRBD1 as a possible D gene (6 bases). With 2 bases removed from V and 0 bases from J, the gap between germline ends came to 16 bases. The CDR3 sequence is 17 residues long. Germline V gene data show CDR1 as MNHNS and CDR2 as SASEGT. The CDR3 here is CASSESPGHLANYGYTF. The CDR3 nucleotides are TGTGCCAGCAGTGAATCCCCGGGACACCTGGCTAACTATGGCTACACCTTC.

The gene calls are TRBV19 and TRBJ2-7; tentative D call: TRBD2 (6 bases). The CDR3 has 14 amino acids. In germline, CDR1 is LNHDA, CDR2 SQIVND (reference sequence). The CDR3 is CSSGDKLPGYEQYF. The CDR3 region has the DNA TGTAGTTCGGGAGATAAGCTTCCTGGCTACGAGCAGTACTTC.

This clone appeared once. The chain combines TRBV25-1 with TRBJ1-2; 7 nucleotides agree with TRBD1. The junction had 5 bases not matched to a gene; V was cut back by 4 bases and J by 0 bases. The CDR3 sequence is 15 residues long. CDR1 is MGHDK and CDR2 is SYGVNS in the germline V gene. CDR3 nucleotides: TGTGCCAGCAGTGGGGACAGTGTAGCTAACTATGGCTACACCTTC. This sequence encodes CASSGDSVANYGYTF.

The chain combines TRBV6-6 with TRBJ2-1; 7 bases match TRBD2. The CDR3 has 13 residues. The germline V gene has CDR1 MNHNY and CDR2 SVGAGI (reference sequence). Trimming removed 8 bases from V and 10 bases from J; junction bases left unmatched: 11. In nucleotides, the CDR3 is TGTGCCAGCCAACTCACCACTAGCGAGGAGCAGTTCTTC. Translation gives CASQLTTSEEQFF.

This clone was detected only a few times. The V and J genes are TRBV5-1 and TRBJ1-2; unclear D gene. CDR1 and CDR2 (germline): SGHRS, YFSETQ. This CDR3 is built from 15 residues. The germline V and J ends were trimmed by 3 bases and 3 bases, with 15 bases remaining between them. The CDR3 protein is CASSSPSEGDYGYTF. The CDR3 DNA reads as TGCGCCAGCAGCTCCCCGAGTGAGGGCGACTATGGCTACACCTTC. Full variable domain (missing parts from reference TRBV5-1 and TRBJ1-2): KAGVTQTPRYLIKTRGQQVTLSCSPISGHRSVSWYQQTPGQGLQFLFEYFSETQRNKGNFPGRFSGRQFSNSRSEMNVSTLELGDSALYLCASSSPSEGDYGYTFGSGTRLTVV.